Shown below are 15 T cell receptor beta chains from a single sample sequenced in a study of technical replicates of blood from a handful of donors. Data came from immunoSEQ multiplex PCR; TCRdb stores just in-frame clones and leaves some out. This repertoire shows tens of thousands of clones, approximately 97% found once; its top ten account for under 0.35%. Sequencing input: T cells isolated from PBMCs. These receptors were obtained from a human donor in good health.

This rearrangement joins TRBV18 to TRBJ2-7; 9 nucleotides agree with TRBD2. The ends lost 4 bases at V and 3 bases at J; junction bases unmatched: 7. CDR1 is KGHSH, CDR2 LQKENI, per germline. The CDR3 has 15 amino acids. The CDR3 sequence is CASSRFSGSSYEQYF. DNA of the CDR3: TGTGCCAGCTCACGGTTTAGCGGGAGTAGCTACGAGCAGTACTTC.

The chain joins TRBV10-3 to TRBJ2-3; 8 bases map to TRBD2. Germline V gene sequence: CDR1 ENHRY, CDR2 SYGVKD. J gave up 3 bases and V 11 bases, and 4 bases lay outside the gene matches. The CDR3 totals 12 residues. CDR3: CASREGTDTQYF. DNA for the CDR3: TGTGCCTCCCGGGAGGGAACAGATACGCAGTATTTT.

CDR3 loop: CSVESGIGQPQHF. In DNA form, the CDR3 reads TGCAGCGTTGAATCGGGGATAGGTCAGCCCCAGCATTTT. This chain uses TRBV29-1 with TRBJ1-5; D gene uncertain. The CDR3 is 13 residues long. CDR1 and CDR2 from the germline V gene are SQVTM and ANQGSEA. Trimming stripped 2 bases from V and 6 bases from J, with 11 bases between.

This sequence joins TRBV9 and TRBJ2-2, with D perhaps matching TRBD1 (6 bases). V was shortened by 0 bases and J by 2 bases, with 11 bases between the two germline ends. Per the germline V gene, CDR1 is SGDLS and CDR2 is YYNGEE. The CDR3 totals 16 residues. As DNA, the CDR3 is TGTGCCAGCAGCGTAGATCCGGGACACAACACCGGGGAGCTGTTTTTT. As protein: CASSVDPGHNTGELFF.

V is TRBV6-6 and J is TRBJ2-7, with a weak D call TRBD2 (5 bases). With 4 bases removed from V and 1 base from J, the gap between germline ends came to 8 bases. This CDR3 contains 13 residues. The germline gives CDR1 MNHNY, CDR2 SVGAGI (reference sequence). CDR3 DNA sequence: TGTGCCAGCAGTTTCCTAGCTTCCTACGAGCAGTACTTC. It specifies CASSFLASYEQYF.

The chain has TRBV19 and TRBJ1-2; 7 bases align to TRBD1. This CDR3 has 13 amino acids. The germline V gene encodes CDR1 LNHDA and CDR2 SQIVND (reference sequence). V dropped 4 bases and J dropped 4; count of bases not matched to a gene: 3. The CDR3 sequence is CASSKQGGYGYTF. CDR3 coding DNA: TGTGCCAGTAGTAAGCAGGGGGGCTATGGCTACACCTTC.

CDR3 DNA sequence: TGTGCCAGTAGAAGCGTTCCAACCTACGAGCAGTACTTC. It specifies CASRSVPTYEQYF. The rearrangement joins TRBV19 to TRBJ2-7; D is undetermined. Deletions cut 6 bases from V and 2 bases from J, with 11 bases between. From germline, CDR1 is LNHDA and CDR2 SQIVND (reference sequence). The CDR3 sequence is 13 residues long.

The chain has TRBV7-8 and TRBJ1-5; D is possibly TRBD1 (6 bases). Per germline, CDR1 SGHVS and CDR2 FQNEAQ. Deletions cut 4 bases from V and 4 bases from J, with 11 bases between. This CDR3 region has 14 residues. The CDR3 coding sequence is TGTGCCAGCAGCTACCGGGACAAAAATCAGCCCCAGCATTTT. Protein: CASSYRDKNQPQHF.

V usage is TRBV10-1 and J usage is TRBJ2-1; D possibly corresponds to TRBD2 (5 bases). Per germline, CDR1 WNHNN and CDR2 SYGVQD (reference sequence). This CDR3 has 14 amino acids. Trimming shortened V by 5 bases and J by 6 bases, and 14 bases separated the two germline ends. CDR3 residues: CASSLDGVINEQFF. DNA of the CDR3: TGCGCCAGCAGTCTAGACGGGGTAATCAATGAGCAGTTCTTC.

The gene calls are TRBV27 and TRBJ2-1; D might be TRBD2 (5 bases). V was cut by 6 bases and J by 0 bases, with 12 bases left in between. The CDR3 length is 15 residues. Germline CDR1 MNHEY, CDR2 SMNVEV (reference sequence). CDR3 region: CASRPFRGSYNEQFF. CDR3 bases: TGTGCCAGCAGGCCTTTCCGGGGCTCCTACAATGAGCAGTTCTTC.

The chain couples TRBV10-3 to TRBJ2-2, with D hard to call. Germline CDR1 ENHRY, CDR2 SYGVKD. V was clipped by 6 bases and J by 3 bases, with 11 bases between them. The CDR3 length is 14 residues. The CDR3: CAIRRIGDTGELFF. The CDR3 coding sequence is TGTGCCATCAGGAGAATCGGAGACACCGGGGAGCTGTTTTTT.

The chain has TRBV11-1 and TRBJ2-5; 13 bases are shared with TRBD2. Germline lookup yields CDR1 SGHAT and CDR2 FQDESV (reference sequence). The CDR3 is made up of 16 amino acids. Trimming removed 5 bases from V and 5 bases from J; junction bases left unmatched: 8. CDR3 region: CASSEIGTSGTETQYF. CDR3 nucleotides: TGTGCCAGCAGCGAGATCGGGACTAGCGGGACCGAGACCCAGTACTTC.

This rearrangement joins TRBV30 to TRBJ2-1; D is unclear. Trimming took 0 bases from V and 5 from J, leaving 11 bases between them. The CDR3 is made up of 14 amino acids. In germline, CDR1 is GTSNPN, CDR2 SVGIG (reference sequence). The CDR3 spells CAWSVRLVHNEQFF. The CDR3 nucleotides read TGTGCCTGGAGTGTTCGTCTTGTTCACAATGAGCAGTTCTTC.

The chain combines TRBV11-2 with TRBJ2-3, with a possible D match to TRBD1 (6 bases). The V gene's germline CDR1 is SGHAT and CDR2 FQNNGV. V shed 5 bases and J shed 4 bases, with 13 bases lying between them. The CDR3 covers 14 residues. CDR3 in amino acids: CASSPQGMSDTQYF. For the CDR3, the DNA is TGTGCCAGCAGCCCCCAGGGGATGTCAGATACGCAGTATTTT.

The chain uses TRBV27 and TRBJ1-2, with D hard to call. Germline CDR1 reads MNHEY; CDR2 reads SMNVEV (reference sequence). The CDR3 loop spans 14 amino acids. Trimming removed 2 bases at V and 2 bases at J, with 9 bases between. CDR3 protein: CASSLGAGNYGYTF. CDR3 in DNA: TGTGCCAGCAGTTTAGGTGCGGGGAACTATGGCTACACCTTC.